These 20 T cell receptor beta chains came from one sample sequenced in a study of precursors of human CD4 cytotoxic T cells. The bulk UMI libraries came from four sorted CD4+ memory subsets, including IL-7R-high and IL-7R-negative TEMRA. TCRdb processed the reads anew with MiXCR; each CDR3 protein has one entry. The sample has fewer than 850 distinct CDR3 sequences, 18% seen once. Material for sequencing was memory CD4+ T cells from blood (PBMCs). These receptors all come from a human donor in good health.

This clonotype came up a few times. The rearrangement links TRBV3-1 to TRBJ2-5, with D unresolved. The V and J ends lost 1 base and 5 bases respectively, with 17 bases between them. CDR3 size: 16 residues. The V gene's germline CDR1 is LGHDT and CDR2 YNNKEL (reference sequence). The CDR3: CASSQGILQAIETQYF. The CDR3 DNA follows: TGTGCCAGCAGCCAAGGGATCCTGCAGGCTATTGAGACCCAGTACTTC.

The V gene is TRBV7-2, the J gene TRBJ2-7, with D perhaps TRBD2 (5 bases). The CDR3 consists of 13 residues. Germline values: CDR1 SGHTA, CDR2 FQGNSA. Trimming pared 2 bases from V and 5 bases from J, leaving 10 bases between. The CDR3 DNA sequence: TGTGCCAGCAGCTTAAAACGGGATCACGAGCAGTACTTC. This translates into CASSLKRDHEQYF.

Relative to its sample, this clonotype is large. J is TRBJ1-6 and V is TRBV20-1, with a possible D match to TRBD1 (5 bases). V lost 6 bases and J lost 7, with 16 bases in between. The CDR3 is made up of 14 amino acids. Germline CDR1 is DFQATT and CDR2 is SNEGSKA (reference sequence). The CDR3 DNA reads TGCAGTGCACGTCCCTGGGGGGAGAATTCACCCCTCCACTTT. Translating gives CSARPWGENSPLHF.

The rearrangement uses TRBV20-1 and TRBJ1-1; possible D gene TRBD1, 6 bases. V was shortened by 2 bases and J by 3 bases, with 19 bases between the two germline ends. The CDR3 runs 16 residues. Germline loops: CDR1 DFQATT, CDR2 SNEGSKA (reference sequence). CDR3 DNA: TGCAGTGCTAGACGGGACTCCAGGGGTAGGGACACTGAAGCTTTCTTT. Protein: CSARRDSRGRDTEAFF.

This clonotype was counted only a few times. CDR3 sequence reads: CASSSLRAGRAYNEQFF. In DNA form, the CDR3 reads TGTGCCAGCAGTTCTCTCCGGGCAGGTCGAGCCTACAATGAGCAGTTCTTC. V is TRBV27 and J is TRBJ2-1; D gene unclear. The CDR3 contains 17 residues. Germline V gene sequence: CDR1 MNHEY, CDR2 SMNVEV (reference sequence). Trimming left V 4 bases short and J 2 bases short, with 18 bases between.

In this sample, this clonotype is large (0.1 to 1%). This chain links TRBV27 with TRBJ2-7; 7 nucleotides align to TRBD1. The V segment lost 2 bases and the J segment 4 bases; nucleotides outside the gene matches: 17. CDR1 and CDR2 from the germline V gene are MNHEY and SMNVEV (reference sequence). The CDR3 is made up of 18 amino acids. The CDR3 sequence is CASSLQRPGGGGLYEQYF. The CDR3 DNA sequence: TGTGCCAGCAGTTTACAGCGTCCAGGGGGTGGAGGTTTATACGAGCAGTACTTC.

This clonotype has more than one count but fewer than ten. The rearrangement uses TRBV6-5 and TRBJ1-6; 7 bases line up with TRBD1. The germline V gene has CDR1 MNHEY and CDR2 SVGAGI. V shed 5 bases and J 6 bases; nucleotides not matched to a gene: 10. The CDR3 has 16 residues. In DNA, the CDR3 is TGTGCCAGCAGTAAAACAGGGGCTGGACTTAATTCACCCCTCCACTTT. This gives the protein CASSKTGAGLNSPLHF.

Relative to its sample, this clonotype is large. CDR3 nucleotide sequence: TGTGCCAGCAGTATTAGCGGGAAGGGGGAGACCCAGTACTTC. This translates into CASSISGKGETQYF. This chain connects TRBV12-3 or TRBV12-4 to TRBJ2-5; 8 bases fit TRBD2. The CDR3 covers 14 residues. Trimming at V came to 5 bases and at J to 5 bases, leaving 7 bases not matched to a gene.

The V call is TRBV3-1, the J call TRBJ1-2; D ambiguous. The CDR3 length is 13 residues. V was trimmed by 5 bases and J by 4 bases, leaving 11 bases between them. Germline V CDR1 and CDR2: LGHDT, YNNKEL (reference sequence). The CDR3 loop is CASSGSPGYGYTF. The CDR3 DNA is TGTGCCAGCAGCGGGAGCCCGGGCTATGGCTACACCTTC.

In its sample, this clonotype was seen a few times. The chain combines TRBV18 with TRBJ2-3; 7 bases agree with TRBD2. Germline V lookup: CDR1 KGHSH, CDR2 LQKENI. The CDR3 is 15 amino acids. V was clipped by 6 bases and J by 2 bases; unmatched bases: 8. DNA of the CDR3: TGTGCCAGCTCGGATCAGCGGGACCCCACAGATACGCAGTATTTT. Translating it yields CASSDQRDPTDTQYF.

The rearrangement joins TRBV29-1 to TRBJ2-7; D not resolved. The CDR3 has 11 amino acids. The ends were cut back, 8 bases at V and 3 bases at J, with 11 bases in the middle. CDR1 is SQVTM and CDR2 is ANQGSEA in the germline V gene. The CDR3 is CSFRTNYEQYF. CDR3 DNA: TGCAGCTTCCGGACCAACTACGAGCAGTACTTC.

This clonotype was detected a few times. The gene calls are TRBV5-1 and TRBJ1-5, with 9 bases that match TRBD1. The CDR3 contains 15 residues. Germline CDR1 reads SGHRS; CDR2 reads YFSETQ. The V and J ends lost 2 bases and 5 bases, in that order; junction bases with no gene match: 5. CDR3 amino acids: CASSLRTGADQPQHF. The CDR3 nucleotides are TGCGCCAGCAGCTTACGGACAGGGGCAGATCAGCCCCAGCATTTT.

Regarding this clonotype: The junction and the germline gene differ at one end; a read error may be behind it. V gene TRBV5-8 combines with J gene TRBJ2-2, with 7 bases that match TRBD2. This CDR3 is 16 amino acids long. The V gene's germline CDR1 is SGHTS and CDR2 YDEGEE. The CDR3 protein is CASSSRLAVNTGGLFF. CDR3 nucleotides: TGTGCCAGCAGCTCCCGACTAGCCGTGAACACCGGGGGGCTGTTTTTT.

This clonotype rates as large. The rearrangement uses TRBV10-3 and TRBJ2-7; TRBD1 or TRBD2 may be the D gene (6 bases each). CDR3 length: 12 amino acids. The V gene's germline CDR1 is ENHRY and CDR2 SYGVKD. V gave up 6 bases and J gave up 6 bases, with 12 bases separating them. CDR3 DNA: TGTGCCATCAGAGAAGGGGGGCTCGAGCAGTACTTC. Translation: CAIREGGLEQYF.

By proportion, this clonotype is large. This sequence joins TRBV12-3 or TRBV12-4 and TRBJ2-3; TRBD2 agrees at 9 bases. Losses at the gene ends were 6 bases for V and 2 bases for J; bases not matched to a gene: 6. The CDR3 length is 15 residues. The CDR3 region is CASRLTSGYTDTQYF. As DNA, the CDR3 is TGTGCCAGCAGACTGACTAGCGGTTACACAGATACGCAGTATTTT.

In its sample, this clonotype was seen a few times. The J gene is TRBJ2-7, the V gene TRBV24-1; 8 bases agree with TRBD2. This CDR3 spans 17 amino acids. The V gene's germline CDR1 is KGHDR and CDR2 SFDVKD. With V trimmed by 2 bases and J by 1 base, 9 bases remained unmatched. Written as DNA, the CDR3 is TGTGCCACCAGTGATTGCCAGTCCGGGAGGGGGTCCTACGAGCAGTACTTC. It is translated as CATSDCQSGRGSYEQYF.

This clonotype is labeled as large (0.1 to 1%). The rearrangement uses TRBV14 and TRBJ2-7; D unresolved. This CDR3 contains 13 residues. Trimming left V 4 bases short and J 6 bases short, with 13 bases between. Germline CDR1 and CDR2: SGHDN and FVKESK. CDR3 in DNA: TGTGCCAGCAGCCCCACGAGGCCCCGCGAGCAGTACTTC. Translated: CASSPTRPREQYF.

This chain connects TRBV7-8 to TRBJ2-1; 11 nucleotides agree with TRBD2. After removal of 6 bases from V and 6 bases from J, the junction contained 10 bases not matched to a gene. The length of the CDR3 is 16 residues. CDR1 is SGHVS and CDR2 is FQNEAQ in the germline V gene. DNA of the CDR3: TGTGCCAGCAGGAGACTAGCGGGATTCCAAATCAATGAGCAGTTCTTC. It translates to CASRRLAGFQINEQFF. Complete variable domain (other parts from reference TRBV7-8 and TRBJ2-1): GAGVSQSPRYKVAKRGQDVALRCDPISGHVSLFWYQQALGQGPEFLTYFQNEAQLDKSGLPSDRFFAERPEGSVSTLKIQRTQQEDSAVYLCASRRLAGFQINEQFFGPGTRLTVL.

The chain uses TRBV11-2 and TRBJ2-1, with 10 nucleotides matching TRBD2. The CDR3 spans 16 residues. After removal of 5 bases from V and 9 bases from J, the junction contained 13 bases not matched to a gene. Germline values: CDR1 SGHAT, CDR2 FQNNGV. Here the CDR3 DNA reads TGTGCCAGCAGCGTCCGGCTAGCGGGAGACCTCCCTGAGCAGTTCTTC. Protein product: CASSVRLAGDLPEQFF.

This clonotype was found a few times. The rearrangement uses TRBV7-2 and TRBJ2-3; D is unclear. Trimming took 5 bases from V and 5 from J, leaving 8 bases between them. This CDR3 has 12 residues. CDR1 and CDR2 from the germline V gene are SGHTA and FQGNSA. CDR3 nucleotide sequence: TGTGCCAGCAGCCCCTACGGAGATACGCAGTATTTT. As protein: CASSPYGDTQYF.